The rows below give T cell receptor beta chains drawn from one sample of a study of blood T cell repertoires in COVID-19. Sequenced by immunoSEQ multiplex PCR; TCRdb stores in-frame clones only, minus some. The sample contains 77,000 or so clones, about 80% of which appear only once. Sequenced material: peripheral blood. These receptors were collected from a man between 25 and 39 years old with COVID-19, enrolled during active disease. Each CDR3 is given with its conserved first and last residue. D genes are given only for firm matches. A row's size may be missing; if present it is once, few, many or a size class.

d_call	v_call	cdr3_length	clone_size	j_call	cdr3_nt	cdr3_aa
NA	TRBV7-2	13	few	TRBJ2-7	TGTGCCAGCAGCTTAGGTTTGAACAGGGTAAAGTACTTC	CASSLGLNRVKYF
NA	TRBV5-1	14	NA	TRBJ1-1	TGCGCCAGCAGCTTAGAGAGCATGAACACTGAAGCTTTCTTT	CASSLESMNTEAFF
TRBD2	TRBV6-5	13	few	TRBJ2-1	TGTGCCAGCAGCCCAGACCGGGGGGGAGAGCAGTTCTTC	CASSPDRGGEQFF
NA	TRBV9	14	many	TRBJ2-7	TGTGCCAGCAGCGCCAGTGGACACTCCTACGAGCAGTACTTC	CASSASGHSYEQYF
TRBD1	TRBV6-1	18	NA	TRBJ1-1	TGTGCCAGCAGTGTGTCATCCGGGACAGGTCTTAAGAACACTGAAGCTTTCTTT	CASSVSSGTGLKNTEAFF
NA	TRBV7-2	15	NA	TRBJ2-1	TGTGCCAGCAGCCTCTCGAGCGGCTCCTACAATGAGCAGTTCTTC	CASSLSSGSYNEQFF
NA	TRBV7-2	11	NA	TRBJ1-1	TGTGCCAGCAGCTTTCAAACTGAAGCTTTCTTT	CASSFQTEAFF
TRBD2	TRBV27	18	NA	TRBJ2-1	TGTGCCAGCAGGCTGACTAGCGGGAGAATTACCGCGTACAATGAGCAGTTCTTC	CASRLTSGRITAYNEQFF
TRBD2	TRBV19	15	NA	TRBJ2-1	TGTGCCAGTAGTAAGGACTCCGGGAGGAACAATGAGCAGTTCTTC	CASSKDSGRNNEQFF
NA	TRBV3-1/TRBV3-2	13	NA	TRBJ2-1	TGTGCCAGCAGCCAAGATCTCTACAATGAGCAGTTCTTC	CASSQDLYNEQFF
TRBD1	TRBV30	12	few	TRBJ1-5	TGTGCCTGGGGACAGGGGGCTCAGCCCCAGCATTTT	CAWGQGAQPQHF
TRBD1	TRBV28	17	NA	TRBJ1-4	TGTGCCAGCAGAAGATACAGGGGGATGGTTACTAATGAAAAACTGTTTTTT	CASRRYRGMVTNEKLFF